This T cell receptor (beta chain) derives from a study of blood T cell repertoires in COVID-19. Study-level background: From T cells, B-cell-depleted T cells, or PBMCs came the material, which was cDNA or gDNA.

Authors' methods: The assay estimated nucleated cells by amplifying reference gene primers. Assay used: immunoSEQ multiplex PCR; TCRdb lists only in-frame clones, some missing. V, J and clone size reflect that table, while D and trimming were determined from the DNA. The table includes tens of thousands of clones, just over 85% detected once. This clone was detected only a few times. The source is a man between 65 and 80 years old with active or convalescent COVID-19. Sequenced sample: peripheral blood.

The CDR3 is CASRDSYGQPQHF. In DNA form, the CDR3 reads TGTGCCAGTAGAGACAGCTACGGTCAGCCCCAGCATTTT. The gene calls are TRBV19 and TRBJ1-5; maybe TRBD1 (5 bases). In germline, CDR1 is LNHDA, CDR2 SQIVND (reference sequence). Between the trimmed V and J ends, which lost 6 bases and 6 bases, there was a span of 12 bases. This CDR3 is 13 amino acids long. The variable domain in full, completed from reference TRBV19 and TRBJ1-5, reads DGGITQSPKYLFRKEGQNVTLSCEQNLNHDAMYWYRQDPGQGLRLIYYSQIVNDFQKGDIAEGYSVSREKKESFPLTVTSAQKNPTAFYLCASRDSYGQPQHFGDGTRLSIL.